This T cell receptor beta chain originates from a study of control samples from healthy donors and cancer patients. From germline, CDR1 is MNHEY and CDR2 SVGAGI. This CDR3 has 16 amino acids. Trimming took off 2 bases at V and 4 bases at J, with 17 bases between the two ends. The table came from immunoSEQ multiplex PCR; TCRdb's copy has only in-frame clones and leaves some out. The sample shows 150,000 to 200,000 clones, 90% to 95% of them seen only once. This TCR derives from a man between 60 and 75 years old with colorectal cancer. Sequencing was performed on PBMCs. The chain uses TRBV6-5 and TRBJ1-1; a possible D gene is TRBD1 (5 bases). The CDR3 reads CASSYSQTGTITEAFF. CDR3 DNA: TGTGCCAGCAGTTACAGTCAGACGGGGACCATCACTGAAGCTTTCTTT.